The T cell receptor (beta chain) under discussion was sequenced for a study of OX40 agonist ivuxolimab in advanced cancers. Study-level background: Dose-escalation patients had hepatocellular carcinoma, melanoma, renal cell or head and neck cancer. Two patients with cutaneous melanoma and one with hepatocellular carcinoma, three in total, showed partial responses. Study-level points and caveats: The 0.1-3.0 mg/kg partial responders had among the lowest clonal expansion. Clones of CD4+ and CD8+ blood T cells grew by week 6 at doses of 0.1 to 3.0 mg/kg.

Only in-frame clones appear in the TCRdb table, and some are missing; sequencing was by immunoSEQ multiplex PCR. Here the sample spans over 95,000 clones, around 96% being singletons. Concerning this clone: Its antigen is as yet unknown.

The ends were cut back, 7 bases at V and 2 bases at J, with 15 bases in the middle. The CDR3 loop spans 14 amino acids. Germline V gene lookup returns CDR1 SGDLS and CDR2 YYNGEE. V usage is TRBV9 and J usage is TRBJ1-1; D is undetermined. The input for sequencing was CD4+ or CD8+ T cells sorted from blood, taken in a trial of the OX40 agonist ivuxolimab. This TCR came from an adult with an advanced solid tumor such as melanoma, head and neck, liver or kidney cancer. CDR3 DNA sequence: TGTGCCAGCGCGGCACCCTATGATAACACTGAAGCTTTCTTT. Its protein product is CASAAPYDNTEAFF.